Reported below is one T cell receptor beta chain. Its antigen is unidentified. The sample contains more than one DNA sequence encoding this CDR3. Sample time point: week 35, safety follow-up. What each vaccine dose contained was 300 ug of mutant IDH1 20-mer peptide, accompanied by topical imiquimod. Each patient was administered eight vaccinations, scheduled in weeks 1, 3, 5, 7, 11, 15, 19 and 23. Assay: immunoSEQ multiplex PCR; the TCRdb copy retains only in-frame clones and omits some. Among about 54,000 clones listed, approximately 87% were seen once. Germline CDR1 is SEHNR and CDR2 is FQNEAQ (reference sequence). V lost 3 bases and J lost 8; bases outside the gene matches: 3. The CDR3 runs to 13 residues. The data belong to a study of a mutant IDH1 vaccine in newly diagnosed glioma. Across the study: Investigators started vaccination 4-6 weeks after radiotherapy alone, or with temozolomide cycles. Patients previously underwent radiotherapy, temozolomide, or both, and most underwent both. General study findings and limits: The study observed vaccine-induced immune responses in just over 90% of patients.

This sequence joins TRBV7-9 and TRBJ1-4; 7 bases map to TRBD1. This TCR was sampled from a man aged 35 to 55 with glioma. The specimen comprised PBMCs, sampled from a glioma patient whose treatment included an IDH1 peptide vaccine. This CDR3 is CASSLDRNEKLFF. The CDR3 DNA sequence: TGTGCCAGCAGCTTGGACAGGAACGAAAAACTGTTTTTT.